Listed below are T cell receptor beta chains from one sample, sequenced in a study of CD4 T cells in relation to SARS-CoV-2 and coronaviruses. Libraries were prepared by immunoSEQ multiplex PCR; TCRdb keeps only in-frame clonotypes and omits some of them. The table lists tens of thousands of clones, around 67% of them singletons. No antigen is known for these receptors. The sequenced material came from CD4+ T cells from PBMCs, cultured in vitro. The receptors shown here come from a human donor in good health. Each CDR3 is given with its conserved first and last residue. D genes are given only for firm matches. Not every row has a clone size; where given, it reads once, few, many or a size class.

CDR3aa	CDR3nt	j_gene	v_gene	abundance	d_gene
CASSIVRNEKLFF	TGTGCCAGTAGTATTGTCAGGAATGAAAAACTGTTTTTT	TRBJ1-4	TRBV19	NA	NA
CASSPPGQTNTEAFF	TGTGCCAGCTCACCCCCGGGACAAACGAACACTGAAGCTTTCTTT	TRBJ1-1	TRBV18	few	NA
CASSGFRGRQPQHF	TGTGCCAGCAGTGGGTTCAGGGGGCGTCAGCCCCAGCATTTT	TRBJ1-5	TRBV2	NA	TRBD1
CASSQGIKWREEPTDTQYF	TGCGCCAGCAGCCAGGGTATAAAATGGCGGGAGGAACCGACTGATACGCAGTATTTT	TRBJ2-3	TRBV4-3	once	TRBD2
CSATDRALKNIQYF	TGCAGCGCCACGGACAGGGCCCTAAAAAACATTCAGTACTTC	TRBJ2-4	TRBV29-1	NA	TRBD1
CASSPRTGNEKLFF	TGTGCCAGCAGCCCCCGGACTGGGAATGAAAAACTGTTTTTT	TRBJ1-4	TRBV14	NA	NA
CASTFLDSLRGELFF	TGTGCCAGTACTTTCTTGGACAGTCTTCGCGGGGAGCTGTTTTTT	TRBJ2-2	TRBV19	NA	NA
CASSQVGSRITDTQYF	TGCGCCAGCAGCCAAGTCGGGTCGCGGATCACAGATACGCAGTATTTT	TRBJ2-3	TRBV4-1	NA	NA
CASSSAFSYEQYF	TGCGCCAGCAGCTCCGCCTTTTCCTACGAGCAGTACTTC	TRBJ2-7	TRBV5-1	NA	NA
CASSHEGLGYDYGYTF	TGTGCCAGCAGCCATGAGGGGCTCGGGTACGACTATGGCTACACCTTC	TRBJ1-2	TRBV3-1/TRBV3-2	NA	NA
CSGEQGAGGEQYF	TGCAGCGGTGAACAGGGGGCAGGAGGCGAGCAGTACTTC	TRBJ2-7	TRBV29-1	once	TRBD1
CASSPQSGSQGGYTF	TGTGCCAGCAGCCCTCAATCGGGGTCCCAGGGCGGCTACACCTTC	TRBJ1-2	TRBV3-1/TRBV3-2	few	NA
CASSIWGDNQPQHF	TGTGCCAGTAGTATATGGGGGGATAATCAGCCCCAGCATTTT	TRBJ1-5	TRBV19	NA	NA
CASTIRGTNYGYTF	TGTGCCAGTACCATTAGGGGGACCAACTATGGCTACACCTTC	TRBJ1-2	TRBV19	NA	NA
CASSLEGTGGGLETQYF	TGTGCCAGCAGCTTGGAGGGGACAGGGGGCGGATTAGAGACCCAGTACTTC	TRBJ2-5	TRBV5-5	NA	TRBD1
CASSFRPSGEGLKNIQYF	TGTGCCAGCAGCTTTAGACCAAGCGGGGAGGGGCTTAAAAACATTCAGTACTTC	TRBJ2-4	TRBV7-8	NA	TRBD2
CASSLGTGSTEAFF	TGCGCCAGCAGCTTGGGGACAGGGAGTACTGAAGCTTTCTTT	TRBJ1-1	TRBV5-1	NA	TRBD1
CASSHLGWERAGISPGELFF	TGTGCCAGCAGCCACCTAGGGTGGGAGAGAGCCGGTATCTCTCCCGGGGAGCTGTTTTTT	TRBJ2-2	TRBV4-2	NA	NA
CASDREPGTENNYGYTF	TGTGCCAGTGATCGAGAGCCCGGGACAGAGAATAACTATGGCTACACCTTC	TRBJ1-2	TRBV19	NA	TRBD1
CASSGRPGTSGRALGTDTQYF	TGTGCCAGCAGTGGCCGTCCGGGGACTAGCGGGAGGGCCCTCGGGACAGATACGCAGTATTTT	TRBJ2-3	TRBV2	NA	TRBD2
CASSPRTGSNNEQFF	TGTGCCAGCAGCCCGAGGACAGGGTCCAACAATGAGCAGTTCTTC	TRBJ2-1	TRBV9	NA	TRBD1
CASSQGTVAGLAGSSTDTQYF	TGTGCCAGCAGCCAAGGGACGGTAGCGGGACTAGCGGGGTCTAGCACAGATACGCAGTATTTT	TRBJ2-3	TRBV4-2	NA	TRBD2
CASSQLRLAGTHTYEQYF	TGTGCCAGCAGCCAGCTACGACTAGCGGGTACACACACCTACGAGCAGTACTTC	TRBJ2-7	TRBV14	NA	TRBD2
CASSEPGQTENTEAFF	TGTGCCAGCAGCGAACCGGGACAGACAGAGAACACTGAAGCTTTCTTT	TRBJ1-1	TRBV6-1	NA	TRBD1
CAIRTSHSGNTIYF	TGTGCCATCAGGACGAGCCACTCTGGAAACACCATATATTTT	TRBJ1-3	TRBV10-3	NA	NA
CASSGGPGNQPQHF	TGCGCCAGCAGTGGGGGTCCGGGCAATCAGCCCCAGCATTTT	TRBJ1-5	TRBV5-1	NA	NA
CASATGPSSYEQYF	TGCGCCAGTGCTACGGGACCGAGCTCCTACGAGCAGTACTTC	TRBJ2-7	TRBV5-1	NA	NA
CASSPPPPVSSGQKLFF	TGTGCCAGCAGCCCCCCCCCTCCGGTCAGCTCGGGGCAAAAACTGTTTTTT	TRBJ1-4	TRBV14	NA	NA
CARQNLSGNTIYF	TGTGCCCGTCAAAACTTGTCCGGAAACACCATATATTTT	TRBJ1-3	TRBV30	NA	NA
CASSLIGVGELFF	TGTGCCAGCAGTTTAATAGGAGTCGGGGAGCTGTTTTTT	TRBJ2-2	TRBV12-3/TRBV12-4	NA	NA
CASSTGTGTRETQYF	TGCGCCAGCAGCACGGGGACCGGGACGAGGGAGACCCAGTACTTC	TRBJ2-5	TRBV5-1	NA	NA
CASSHGTSGRTNEQFF	TGTGCCAGCAGCCACGGGACTAGCGGGAGGACGAATGAGCAGTTCTTC	TRBJ2-1	TRBV3-1/TRBV3-2	NA	TRBD2
CASSQGASGRNEQFF	TGTGCCAGCAGCCAAGGGGCTAGCGGGAGAAATGAGCAGTTCTTC	TRBJ2-1	TRBV7-2	NA	TRBD2
CASSPVQRTEEKLFF	TGCGCCAGCAGCCCAGTACAGAGGACTGAGGAAAAACTGTTTTTT	TRBJ1-4	TRBV4-3	few	NA
CASRLASSYNSPLHF	TGTGCCAGCAGATTAGCTAGCTCCTATAATTCACCCCTCCACTTT	TRBJ1-6	TRBV6-5	NA	NA
CASMDIYSGANVLTF	TGTGCCAGCATGGACATCTACTCTGGGGCCAACGTCCTGACTTTC	TRBJ2-6	TRBV25-1	NA	NA
CASSQRSLAGSSYYAQFF	TGTGCCAGCAGCCAAAGGTCCCTAGCCGGATCGAGTTACTACGCGCAGTTCTTC	TRBJ2-1	TRBV3-1/TRBV3-2	NA	NA
CASSPRGYQETQYF	TGTGCCAGCAGCCCCAGGGGGTACCAAGAGACCCAGTACTTC	TRBJ2-5	TRBV7-8	NA	TRBD1
CASSRVGTSGEKQFF	TGCGCCAGCAGCCGTGTAGGGACTAGCGGGGAGAAGCAGTTCTTC	TRBJ2-1	TRBV4-3	few	TRBD2
CASSVNTQETQYF	TGTGCCAGCAGCGTAAACACCCAAGAGACCCAGTACTTC	TRBJ2-5	TRBV9	few	NA
CASSEAGSANEQFF	TGTGCCAGCAGTGAAGCAGGTAGCGCCAATGAGCAGTTCTTC	TRBJ2-1	TRBV2	NA	NA
CASSGGAPYNEQFF	TGTGCCAGCAGCGGGGGGGCCCCCTACAATGAGCAGTTCTTC	TRBJ2-1	TRBV6-5	NA	TRBD2
CASSERPRRNTGELFF	TGTGCCAGCAGCGAGCGTCCGCGACGAAACACCGGGGAGCTGTTTTTT	TRBJ2-2	TRBV7-7	NA	NA
CASSFGTLNQPQHF	TGTGCCAGCAGCTTCGGGACCTTGAATCAGCCCCAGCATTTT	TRBJ1-5	TRBV7-9	few	NA